The T cell receptor (beta chain) under discussion was sequenced for a study of regulatory T cells in long-lasting Graves disease (dated by TCRdb to 2020 to 2022). With respect to the entire study: Persistent Graves' disease was defined as persistently positive TSH receptor autoantibodies together with antithyroid drug treatment for over 5 years. The study took place in China and was registered as a clinical trial. A total of about 35 samples underwent TCR sequencing, from about 13 patients with persistent Graves' disease and around 20 patients with newly diagnosed Graves' disease. On average, persistent Graves' disease patients in the clinical cohort had been on antithyroid drugs for about 10.3 years. This study used TCR sequencing and RNA sequencing of peripheral blood to compare persistent Graves' disease patients against newly diagnosed Graves' disease patients. What the study reported, not specific to this receptor: A larger number of public clonotypes was shared among persistent patients (about 2,700) than among newly diagnosed patients (about 990). Peripheral blood alone was examined, since thyroid tissue, which constituted the primary lesion, could not be accessed. Sequencing and analysis were restricted to the TCR beta chain. Persistent Graves' disease patients showed lower TCR Shannon entropy and fewer highly expanded clones than newly diagnosed patients, suggesting clonal expansion. Preferential use of TRBV28, TRBJ1-2 and TRBJ2-5 was observed in persistent disease, whereas TRBV20-1 and TRBJ2-1 were favored in newly diagnosed disease. The authors noted that the small sample size was a limitation that may lower accuracy.

The library was obtained by multiplex PCR. Sequencing was performed on an Illumina HiSeq 4000. TCR beta libraries were built with iRepertoire HTBI primers and Arm-PCR amplification of CDR3 regions. Before sequencing, the PCR products went through gel purification. On the study's bioinformatics: Gene usage analysis of CDR3 amino acid clonotypes used the approximately 62 TRBV and about 14 TRBJ segments found across samples. COPE and FqMerger were used to merge the filtered high-quality paired reads into contigs. Contigs were aligned with BLAST to IMGT TRBV, TRBD and TRBJ reference genes, and CDR3 was defined per IMGT. Any clonotype with a frequency above 0.1% was counted as a highly expanded clone. Shannon entropy served as the measure of repertoire diversity, while the Gini coefficient captured V-J evenness. A clonotype was considered public if more than one individual shared it. Starting from the raw public reads, TCRdb applied fastp trimming at Q25, assembled clones with MiXCR and retained in-frame beta chains. CDR3 protein sequences are deduplicated, and each keeps its most common genes and DNA. The V and J calls, along with clone size, are taken from TCRdb and not from the paper's own processing. The sample includes about 460,000 distinct CDR3 sequences, with 22% observed a single time. Clones ranked in the top ten supply about an eighth of the sample.

This clonotype was seen many times. Its antigen specificity is not known. Base qualities are missing; no much larger clone stands one base away. The time point label corresponds to: persistent/refractory GD, antithyroid drugs over 5 years with positive TRAb. RNA was extracted from PBMCs in TRIzol for both TCR sequencing and RNA sequencing. Graves' disease was diagnosed according to American Thyroid Association guidelines. The patients came from an endocrinology department in Xi'an, China. Each patient gave approximately 9 milliliters of peripheral blood, collected in an EDTA anticoagulant tube. PBMCs were isolated by Ficoll Paque Plus density gradient separation without further T cell sorting. An Agilent 2100 Bioanalyzer and agarose gel were used to assess RNA quality, and a NanoDrop 2000 was used to measure RNA concentration. Trimming takes 4 bases off V and 2 bases off J; junction bases not matched to a gene: 9. From the cysteine through the phenylalanine, the CDR3 covers 16 amino acids. Only CDR3 DNA remains: 48 bases, in frame from the first base. CDR1 and CDR2, per the germline V gene, are MDHEN and SYDVKM.

The sample in question was peripheral blood mononuclear cells (PBMCs), obtained when the disease was refractory, from a patient treated with antithyroid drugs. Recombination linked TRBV28 to TRBJ2-7; 9 central bases correspond to TRBD1. The TCR comes from a female donor with Graves disease. The bases are TGTGCCAGCAGTTCGTTCCCCCGGGACAGGGCCTACGAGCAGTACTTC. Translated, this gives CASSSFPRDRAYEQYF.